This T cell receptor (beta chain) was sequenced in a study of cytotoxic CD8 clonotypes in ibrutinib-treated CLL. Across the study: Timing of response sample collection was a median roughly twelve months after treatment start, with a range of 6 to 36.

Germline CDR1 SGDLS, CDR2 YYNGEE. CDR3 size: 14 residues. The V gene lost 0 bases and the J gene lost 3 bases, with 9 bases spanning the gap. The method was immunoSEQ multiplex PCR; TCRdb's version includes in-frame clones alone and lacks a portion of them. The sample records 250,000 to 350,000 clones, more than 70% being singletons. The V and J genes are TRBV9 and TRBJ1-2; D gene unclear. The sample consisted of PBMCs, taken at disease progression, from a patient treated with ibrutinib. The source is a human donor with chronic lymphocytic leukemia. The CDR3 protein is CASSVGGVDYGYTF. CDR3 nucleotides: TGTGCCAGCAGCGTAGGCGGGGTGGACTATGGCTACACCTTC.